Listed below are T cell receptor beta chains from one sample, sequenced in a study of read filtering for tumor transcriptome and immune sequencing. TCRdb fed the reads into MiXCR, producing one record per CDR3 protein. The sample includes around 50,000 distinct CDR3 sequences, about 12% of them seen just once. The sequenced material came from a population of CD138-negative cells sorted from bone marrow. The receptors come from a donor at least 40 years old with multiple myeloma. CDR3s include the opening cysteine and the closing phenylalanine or tryptophan. Fields, in order: clone size, J gene, V gene, D gene, CDR3 protein, CDR3 DNA. D genes are given only for firm matches. Size is stated for part of the rows, as once, few or many counts, or as a class when the clone is expanded.

abundance: many; j_gene: TRBJ1-5; v_gene: TRBV20-1; d_gene: TRBD1; CDR3aa: CSARTDRAFQPQHF; CDR3nt: TGCAGTGCTAGAACAGACAGGGCTTTCCAGCCCCAGCATTTT
abundance: many; j_gene: TRBJ2-6; v_gene: TRBV6-2/TRBV6-3; d_gene: TRBD2; CDR3aa: CASSYRGVTGANVLTF; CDR3nt: TGTGCCAGCAGTTACCGGGGGGTCACTGGGGCCAACGTCCTGACTTTC
abundance: few; j_gene: TRBJ1-1; v_gene: TRBV25-1; d_gene: TRBD1; CDR3aa: CASSFGTGGPARAFF; CDR3nt: TGTGCCAGCAGTTTCGGTACAGGGGGCCCGGCACGAGCTTTCTTT
abundance: many; j_gene: TRBJ2-6; v_gene: TRBV20-1; d_gene: .; CDR3aa: CSASRGSGANVLTF; CDR3nt: TGCAGTGCTAGCAGAGGGTCCGGGGCCAACGTCCTGACTTTC
abundance: .; j_gene: TRBJ2-1; v_gene: TRBV7-6; d_gene: .; CDR3aa: CASSLASRDPYNEQFF; CDR3nt: TGTGCCAGCAGCTTAGCCTCTAGGGATCCCTACAATGAGCAGTTCTTC
abundance: many; j_gene: TRBJ1-5; v_gene: TRBV5-1; d_gene: .; CDR3aa: CASRFRTDQPQHF; CDR3nt: TGCGCCAGCAGGTTCCGGACAGACCAGCCCCAGCATTTT
abundance: .; j_gene: TRBJ2-7; v_gene: TRBV7-9; d_gene: TRBD2; CDR3aa: CASSPRLAGGSYEQYF; CDR3nt: TGTGCCAGCAGCCCTAGGTTAGCGGGGGGTTCCTACGAGCAGTACTTC
abundance: .; j_gene: TRBJ1-1; v_gene: TRBV9; d_gene: .; CDR3aa: CASSIRPGGTEAFF; CDR3nt: TGTGCTAGCAGCATCCGGCCGGGGGGCACTGAAGCTTTCTTT
abundance: few; j_gene: TRBJ2-2; v_gene: TRBV20-1; d_gene: TRBD2; CDR3aa: CSAARGGGLFF; CDR3nt: TGCAGTGCGGCAAGAGGCGGGGGGCTGTTTTTT
abundance: many; j_gene: TRBJ2-2; v_gene: TRBV5-6; d_gene: .; CDR3aa: CASSRTSILRQNTGELFF; CDR3nt: TGTGCCAGCAGCAGAACTTCCATTTTACGACAGAACACCGGGGAGCTGTTTTTT
abundance: many; j_gene: TRBJ2-7; v_gene: TRBV11-2; d_gene: TRBD1; CDR3aa: CASSARDRGTYEQYF; CDR3nt: TGTGCCAGCAGCGCCCGGGACAGGGGAACCTACGAGCAGTACTTC
abundance: many; j_gene: TRBJ2-7; v_gene: TRBV20-1; d_gene: .; CDR3aa: CSARDAGMVYEQYF; CDR3nt: TGCAGTGCTAGAGATGCGGGGATGGTGTACGAGCAGTACTTC
abundance: many; j_gene: TRBJ2-5; v_gene: TRBV6-5; d_gene: TRBD2; CDR3aa: CASSYSWTSGGIKETQYF; CDR3nt: TGTGCCAGCAGTTACTCGTGGACTAGCGGGGGGATAAAAGAGACCCAGTACTTC
abundance: many; j_gene: TRBJ2-3; v_gene: TRBV20-1; d_gene: TRBD2; CDR3aa: CSARVPGLAKTQYF; CDR3nt: TGCAGTGCTAGAGTCCCGGGACTAGCGAAGACGCAGTATTTT
abundance: .; j_gene: TRBJ2-1; v_gene: TRBV7-9; d_gene: .; CDR3aa: CAGSLPETGNEQFF; CDR3nt: TGTGCCGGCAGCTTACCGGAAACAGGGAACGAGCAGTTCTTC
abundance: many; j_gene: TRBJ1-2; v_gene: TRBV24-1; d_gene: .; CDR3aa: CATSDSSPEDGYTF; CDR3nt: TGTGCCACCAGTGATTCCTCGCCAGAGGATGGCTACACCTTC
abundance: many; j_gene: TRBJ2-5; v_gene: TRBV29-1; d_gene: .; CDR3aa: CSVDSRGSGETQYF; CDR3nt: TGCAGCGTTGATTCTAGAGGGTCCGGGGAGACCCAGTACTTC
abundance: many; j_gene: TRBJ2-6; v_gene: TRBV6-1; d_gene: .; CDR3aa: CASSGQGGAGANVLTF; CDR3nt: TGTGCCAGCAGTGGACAAGGAGGGGCTGGGGCCAACGTCCTGACTTTC
abundance: many; j_gene: TRBJ1-1; v_gene: TRBV18; d_gene: .; CDR3aa: CASSKGLGFTEAFF; CDR3nt: TGTGCCAGCTCAAAGGGGCTAGGGTTCACTGAAGCTTTCTTT
abundance: medium-sized; j_gene: TRBJ2-3; v_gene: TRBV4-1; d_gene: .; CDR3aa: CASSQDRQDFTDTQYF; CDR3nt: TGCGCCAGCAGCCAAGACCGACAGGACTTCACAGATACGCAGTATTTT
abundance: many; j_gene: TRBJ1-1; v_gene: TRBV24-1; d_gene: .; CDR3aa: CATSDPGGPNTEAFF; CDR3nt: TGTGCCACCAGTGATCCCGGCGGCCCGAACACTGAAGCTTTCTTT
abundance: many; j_gene: TRBJ2-5; v_gene: TRBV6-5; d_gene: .; CDR3aa: CASQFASAKTQYF; CDR3nt: TGTGCCAGCCAGTTCGCGAGCGCCAAGACCCAGTACTTC
abundance: many; j_gene: TRBJ2-5; v_gene: TRBV20-1; d_gene: .; CDR3aa: CSASNTPQETQYF; CDR3nt: TGCAGTGCTAGTAATACGCCGCAAGAGACCCAGTACTTC
abundance: few; j_gene: TRBJ2-5; v_gene: TRBV7-3; d_gene: TRBD2; CDR3aa: CASSLTSGGYQETQYF; CDR3nt: TGTGCCAGCAGCTTAACTAGCGGGGGATACCAAGAGACCCAGTACTTC
abundance: many; j_gene: TRBJ2-5; v_gene: TRBV20-1; d_gene: TRBD2; CDR3aa: CSAPGLARETQYF; CDR3nt: TGCAGTGCTCCGGGACTAGCGAGAGAGACCCAGTACTTC
abundance: many; j_gene: TRBJ2-1; v_gene: TRBV6-6; d_gene: .; CDR3aa: CASNGLYNEQFF; CDR3nt: TGTGCCAGCAATGGCCTCTACAATGAGCAGTTCTTC
abundance: many; j_gene: TRBJ1-1; v_gene: TRBV2; d_gene: .; CDR3aa: CASSRDFNTEAFF; CDR3nt: TGTGCCAGCAGCCGGGACTTTAACACTGAAGCTTTCTTT
abundance: many; j_gene: TRBJ2-7; v_gene: TRBV20-1; d_gene: TRBD2; CDR3aa: CSARDGGGAVYEQYF; CDR3nt: TGCAGTGCTAGAGATGGCGGGGGGGCCGTGTACGAGCAGTACTTC
abundance: many; j_gene: TRBJ1-1; v_gene: TRBV18; d_gene: .; CDR3aa: CASSPGQNIEAFF; CDR3nt: TGTGCCAGCTCACCTGGACAGAACATTGAAGCTTTCTTT
abundance: many; j_gene: TRBJ1-5; v_gene: TRBV20-1; d_gene: TRBD1; CDR3aa: CSARGGGQYSNQPQHF; CDR3nt: TGCAGTGCCAGAGGGGGCGGACAGTATAGCAATCAGCCCCAGCATTTT
abundance: many; j_gene: TRBJ2-3; v_gene: TRBV6-4; d_gene: .; CDR3aa: CASSAYTTDTQYF; CDR3nt: TGTGCCAGCAGCGCCTATACCACAGATACGCAGTATTTT
abundance: many; j_gene: TRBJ2-3; v_gene: TRBV11-1; d_gene: .; CDR3aa: CASSLFTGTDTQYF; CDR3nt: TGTGCCAGCAGCTTGTTTACGGGGACGGATACGCAGTATTTT
abundance: many; j_gene: TRBJ1-1; v_gene: TRBV19; d_gene: .; CDR3aa: CASSIGRGNTEAFF; CDR3nt: TGTGCCAGTAGTATAGGTCGGGGGAACACTGAAGCTTTCTTT
abundance: many; j_gene: TRBJ1-5; v_gene: TRBV7-9; d_gene: .; CDR3aa: CASSYSGGSNQPQHF; CDR3nt: TGTGCCAGCAGCTATTCCGGGGGTAGCAATCAGCCCCAGCATTTT
abundance: many; j_gene: TRBJ1-5; v_gene: TRBV19; d_gene: .; CDR3aa: CASRGTLNQPQHF; CDR3nt: TGTGCCAGTAGGGGGACACTCAATCAGCCCCAGCATTTT
abundance: many; j_gene: TRBJ2-1; v_gene: TRBV5-1; d_gene: .; CDR3aa: CASSLAAESSYNEQFF; CDR3nt: TGCGCCAGCAGCTTGGCAGCAGAAAGCTCCTACAATGAGCAGTTCTTC
abundance: many; j_gene: TRBJ2-1; v_gene: TRBV3-1; d_gene: TRBD2; CDR3aa: CASSPGTSGGDEQFF; CDR3nt: TGTGCCAGCAGCCCCGGGACTAGCGGGGGGGATGAGCAGTTCTTC
abundance: many; j_gene: TRBJ1-1; v_gene: TRBV6-1; d_gene: .; CDR3aa: CASSESLGPVSTEAFF; CDR3nt: TGTGCCAGCAGTGAAAGTCTGGGGCCAGTAAGCACCGAAGCTTTCTTT
abundance: many; j_gene: TRBJ2-6; v_gene: TRBV6-1; d_gene: .; CDR3aa: CASRIFSGANVLTF; CDR3nt: TGTGCCAGCAGGATTTTCTCTGGGGCCAACGTCCTGACTTTC
abundance: .; j_gene: TRBJ1-5; v_gene: TRBV4-2; d_gene: .; CDR3aa: CASSRTSVGSNQPQHF; CDR3nt: TGTGCCAGCAGCCGTACATCTGTGGGTAGCAATCAGCCCCAGCATTTT
abundance: .; j_gene: TRBJ2-3; v_gene: TRBV7-2; d_gene: .; CDR3aa: CASSFKSGTDTQYF; CDR3nt: TGTGCCAGCAGCTTTAAGTCGGGCACAGATACGCAGTATTTT
abundance: .; j_gene: TRBJ1-3; v_gene: TRBV12-3/TRBV12-4; d_gene: TRBD1; CDR3aa: CASSLSRGNTIYF; CDR3nt: TGTGCCAGCAGTTTGAGCAGGGGGAACACCATATATTTT
abundance: many; j_gene: TRBJ2-3; v_gene: TRBV12-3/TRBV12-4; d_gene: TRBD2; CDR3aa: CASSAGGKSTDTQYF; CDR3nt: TGTGCCAGCAGTGCGGGGGGGAAGAGCACAGATACGCAGTATTTT
abundance: many; j_gene: TRBJ2-3; v_gene: TRBV6-5; d_gene: .; CDR3aa: CASSYPGLADTQYF; CDR3nt: TGTGCCAGCAGTTACCCCGGCCTTGCAGATACGCAGTATTTT
abundance: many; j_gene: TRBJ1-2; v_gene: TRBV11-2; d_gene: .; CDR3aa: CASSLRTIANYGYTF; CDR3nt: TGTGCCAGCAGCTTAAGGACAATTGCTAACTATGGCTACACCTTC
abundance: many; j_gene: TRBJ1-2; v_gene: TRBV3-1; d_gene: .; CDR3aa: CASSQGPPVGRGYGYTF; CDR3nt: TGTGCCAGCAGCCAAGGACCCCCCGTGGGTAGGGGCTATGGCTACACCTTC
abundance: many; j_gene: TRBJ2-2; v_gene: TRBV7-3; d_gene: .; CDR3aa: CASSPTRNTGELFF; CDR3nt: TGTGCCAGCAGCCCAACAAGAAACACCGGGGAGCTGTTTTTT
abundance: many; j_gene: TRBJ2-6; v_gene: TRBV20-1; d_gene: .; CDR3aa: CSAPRWTGANVLTF; CDR3nt: TGCAGTGCACCAAGGTGGACTGGGGCCAACGTCCTGACTTTC
abundance: many; j_gene: TRBJ2-5; v_gene: TRBV5-1; d_gene: .; CDR3aa: CASSFGVEETQYF; CDR3nt: TGCGCCAGCAGCTTCGGAGTTGAGGAGACCCAGTACTTC
abundance: many; j_gene: TRBJ1-3; v_gene: TRBV6-5; d_gene: .; CDR3aa: CASSYFRGSTIYF; CDR3nt: TGTGCCAGCAGTTACTTTAGGGGGTCCACCATATATTTT
abundance: many; j_gene: TRBJ2-1; v_gene: TRBV2; d_gene: .; CDR3aa: CASSEAHKDWIGYEQFF; CDR3nt: TGTGCCAGCAGTGAAGCCCATAAGGACTGGATTGGCTATGAGCAGTTCTTC
abundance: many; j_gene: TRBJ2-2; v_gene: TRBV2; d_gene: .; CDR3aa: CASREGRNTGELFF; CDR3nt: TGTGCCAGCAGGGAGGGACGGAACACCGGGGAGCTGTTTTTT
abundance: many; j_gene: TRBJ1-5; v_gene: TRBV12-3/TRBV12-4; d_gene: .; CDR3aa: CASSLGGGDPSNQPQHF; CDR3nt: TGTGCCAGCAGTTTGGGGGGGGGGGACCCGAGCAATCAGCCCCAGCATTTT
abundance: many; j_gene: TRBJ2-7; v_gene: TRBV7-9; d_gene: TRBD1; CDR3aa: CASSSDRGRYEQYF; CDR3nt: TGTGCCAGCAGCTCAGACAGGGGTCGGTACGAGCAGTACTTC
abundance: few; j_gene: TRBJ1-1; v_gene: TRBV6-5; d_gene: TRBD1; CDR3aa: CASSTGEGWNTEAFF; CDR3nt: TGTGCCAGCAGTACAGGGGAAGGGTGGAACACTGAAGCTTTCTTT
abundance: many; j_gene: TRBJ2-1; v_gene: TRBV7-6; d_gene: TRBD2; CDR3aa: CASSLVGTSGGDEQFF; CDR3nt: TGTGCCAGCAGCTTAGTGGGGACTAGCGGGGGTGATGAGCAGTTCTTC
abundance: few; j_gene: TRBJ2-7; v_gene: TRBV7-3; d_gene: .; CDR3aa: CASSLSGVGFEQYF; CDR3nt: TGTGCCAGCAGCTTATCAGGGGTGGGGTTCGAGCAGTACTTC
abundance: many; j_gene: TRBJ2-5; v_gene: TRBV28; d_gene: .; CDR3aa: CASGVGRSWTQYF; CDR3nt: TGTGCCAGCGGGGTAGGGAGGTCGTGGACCCAGTACTTC
abundance: many; j_gene: TRBJ1-1; v_gene: TRBV5-6; d_gene: .; CDR3aa: CASSLLRMNTEAFF; CDR3nt: TGTGCCAGCAGCTTGTTGCGGATGAACACTGAAGCTTTCTTT
abundance: many; j_gene: TRBJ2-3; v_gene: TRBV5-1; d_gene: TRBD2; CDR3aa: CASSPPGLTPTFTDTQYF; CDR3nt: TGCGCCAGCAGTCCTCCGGGACTAACCCCCACCTTCACAGATACGCAGTATTTT